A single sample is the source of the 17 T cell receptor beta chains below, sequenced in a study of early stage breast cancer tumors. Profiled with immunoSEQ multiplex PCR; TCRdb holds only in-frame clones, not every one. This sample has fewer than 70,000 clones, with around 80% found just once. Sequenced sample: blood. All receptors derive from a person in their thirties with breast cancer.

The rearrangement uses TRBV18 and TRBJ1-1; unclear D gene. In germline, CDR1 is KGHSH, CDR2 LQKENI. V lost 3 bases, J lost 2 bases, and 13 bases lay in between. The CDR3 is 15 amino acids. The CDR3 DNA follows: TGTGCCAGCTCACCCCAAAGCACGGAAAACACTGAAGCTTTCTTT. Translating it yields CASSPQSTENTEAFF.

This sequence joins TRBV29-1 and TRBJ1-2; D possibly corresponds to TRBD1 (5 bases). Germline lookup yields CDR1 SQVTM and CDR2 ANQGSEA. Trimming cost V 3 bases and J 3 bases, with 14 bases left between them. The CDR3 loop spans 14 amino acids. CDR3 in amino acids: CSVESRVGDYGYTF. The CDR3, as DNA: TGCAGCGTTGAGAGCAGGGTGGGGGACTATGGCTACACCTTC.

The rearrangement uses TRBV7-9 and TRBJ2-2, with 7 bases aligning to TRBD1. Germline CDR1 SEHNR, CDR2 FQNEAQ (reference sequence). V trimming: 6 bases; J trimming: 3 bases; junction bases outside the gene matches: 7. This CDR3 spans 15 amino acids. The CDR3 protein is CASSLPGQYTGELFF. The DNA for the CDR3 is TGTGCCAGCAGTCTACCGGGACAGTACACCGGGGAGCTGTTTTTT.

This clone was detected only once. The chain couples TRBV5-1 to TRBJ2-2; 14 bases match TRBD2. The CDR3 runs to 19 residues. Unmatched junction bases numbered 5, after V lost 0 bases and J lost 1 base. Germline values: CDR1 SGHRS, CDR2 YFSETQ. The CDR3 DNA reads TGCGCCAGCAGCTTGGCCGGGACTAGCGGGAGCGAGAACACCGGGGAGCTGTTTTTT. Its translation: CASSLAGTSGSENTGELFF.

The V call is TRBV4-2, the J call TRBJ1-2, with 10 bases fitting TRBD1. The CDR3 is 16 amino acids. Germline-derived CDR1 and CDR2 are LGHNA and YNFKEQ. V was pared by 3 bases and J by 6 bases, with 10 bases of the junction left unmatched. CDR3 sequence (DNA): TGTGCCAGCAGCCATGTACTGGGACAGGGGATTGATGGCTACACCTTC. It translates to CASSHVLGQGIDGYTF.

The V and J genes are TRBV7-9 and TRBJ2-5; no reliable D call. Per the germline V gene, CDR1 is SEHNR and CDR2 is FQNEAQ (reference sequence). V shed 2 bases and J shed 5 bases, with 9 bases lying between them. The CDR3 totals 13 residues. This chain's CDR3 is CASSLLARETQYF. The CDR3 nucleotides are TGTGCCAGCAGCTTATTGGCGCGTGAGACCCAGTACTTC. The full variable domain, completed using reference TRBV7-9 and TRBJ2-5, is DTGVSQNPRHKITKRGQNVTFRCDPISEHNRLYWYRQTLGQGPEFLTYFQNEAQLEKSRLLSDRFSAERPKGSFSTLEIQRTEQGDSAMYLCASSLLARETQYFGPGTRLLVL.

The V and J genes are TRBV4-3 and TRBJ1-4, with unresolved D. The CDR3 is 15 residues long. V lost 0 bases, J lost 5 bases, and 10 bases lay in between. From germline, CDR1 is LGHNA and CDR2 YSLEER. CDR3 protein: CASSQEGNVNEKLFF. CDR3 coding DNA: TGCGCCAGCAGCCAAGAAGGGAATGTGAATGAAAAACTGTTTTTT.

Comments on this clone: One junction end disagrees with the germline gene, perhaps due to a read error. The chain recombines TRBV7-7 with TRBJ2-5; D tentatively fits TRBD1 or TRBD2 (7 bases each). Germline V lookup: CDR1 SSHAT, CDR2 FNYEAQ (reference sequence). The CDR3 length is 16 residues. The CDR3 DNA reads TGTGCTAGCAGCTTAGAAGGTCCAGGGGGGGCTAAGACCCAGTACTTC. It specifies CASSLEGPGGAKTQYF. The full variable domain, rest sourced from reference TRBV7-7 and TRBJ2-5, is GAGVSQSPRYKVTKRGQDVTLRCDPISSHATLYWYQQALGQGPEFLTYFNYEAQPDKSGLPSDRFSAERPEGSISTLTIQRTEQRDSAMYRCASSLEGPGGAKTQYFGPGTRLLVL.

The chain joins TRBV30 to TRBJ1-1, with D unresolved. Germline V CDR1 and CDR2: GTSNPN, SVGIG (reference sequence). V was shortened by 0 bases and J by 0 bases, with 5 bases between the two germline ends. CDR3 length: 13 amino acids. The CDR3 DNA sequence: TGTGCCTGGAGTGTACAATTGAACACTGAAGCTTTCTTT. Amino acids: CAWSVQLNTEAFF.

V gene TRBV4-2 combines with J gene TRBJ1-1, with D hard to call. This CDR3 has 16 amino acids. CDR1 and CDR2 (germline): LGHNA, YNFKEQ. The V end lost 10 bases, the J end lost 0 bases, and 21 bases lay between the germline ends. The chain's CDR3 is CAMTGPLEEMNTEAFF. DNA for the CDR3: TGTGCCATGACCGGCCCATTAGAGGAGATGAACACTGAAGCTTTCTTT.

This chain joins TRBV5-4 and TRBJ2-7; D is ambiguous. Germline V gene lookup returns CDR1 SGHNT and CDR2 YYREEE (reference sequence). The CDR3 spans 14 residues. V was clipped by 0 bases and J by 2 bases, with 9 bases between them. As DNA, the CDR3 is TGTGCCAGCAGCTTGGGTGGTGTCCCCTACGAGCAGTACTTC. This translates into CASSLGGVPYEQYF.

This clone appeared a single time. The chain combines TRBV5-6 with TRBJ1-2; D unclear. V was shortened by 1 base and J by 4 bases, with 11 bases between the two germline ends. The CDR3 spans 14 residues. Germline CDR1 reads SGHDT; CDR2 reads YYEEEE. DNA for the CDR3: TGTGCCAGCAGCTTGAACAGAGTGGCCTATGGCTACACCTTC. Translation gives CASSLNRVAYGYTF. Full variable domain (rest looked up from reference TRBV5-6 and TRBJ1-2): DAGVTQSPTHLIKTRGQQVTLRCSPKSGHDTVSWYQQALGQGPQFIFQYYEEEERQRGNFPDRFSGHQFPNYSSELNVNALLLGDSALYLCASSLNRVAYGYTFGSGTRLTVV.

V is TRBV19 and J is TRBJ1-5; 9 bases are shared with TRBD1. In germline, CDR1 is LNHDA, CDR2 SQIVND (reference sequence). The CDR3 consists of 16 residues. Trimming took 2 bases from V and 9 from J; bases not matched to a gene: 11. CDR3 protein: CASSINEGTGPLPQHF. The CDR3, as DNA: TGTGCCAGTAGTATAAACGAAGGGACAGGGCCGCTGCCCCAGCATTTT.

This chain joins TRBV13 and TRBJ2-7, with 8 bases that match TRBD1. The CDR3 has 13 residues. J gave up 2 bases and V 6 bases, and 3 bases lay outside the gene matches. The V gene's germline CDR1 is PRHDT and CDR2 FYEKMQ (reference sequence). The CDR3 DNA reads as TGTGCCAGCAGTCCGGACAGGGCCTACGAGCAGTACTTC. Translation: CASSPDRAYEQYF.

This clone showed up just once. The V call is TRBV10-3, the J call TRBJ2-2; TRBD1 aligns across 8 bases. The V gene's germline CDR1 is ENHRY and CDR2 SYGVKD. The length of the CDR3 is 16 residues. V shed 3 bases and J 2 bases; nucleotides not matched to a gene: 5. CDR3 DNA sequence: TGTGCCATCAGTGACTCGGGACAGGCCAACACCGGGGAGCTGTTTTTT. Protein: CAISDSGQANTGELFF.

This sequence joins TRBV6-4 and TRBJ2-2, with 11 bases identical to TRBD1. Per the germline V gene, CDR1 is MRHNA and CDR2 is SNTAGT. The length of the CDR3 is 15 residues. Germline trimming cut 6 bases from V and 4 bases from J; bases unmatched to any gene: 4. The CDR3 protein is CASSPGTGGTGELFF. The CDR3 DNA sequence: TGTGCCAGCAGCCCAGGGACAGGGGGCACCGGGGAGCTGTTTTTT.

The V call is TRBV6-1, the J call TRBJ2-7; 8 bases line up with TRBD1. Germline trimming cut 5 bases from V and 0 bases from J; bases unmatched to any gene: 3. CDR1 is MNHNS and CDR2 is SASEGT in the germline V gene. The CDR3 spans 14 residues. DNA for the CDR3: TGTGCCAGCAGTCCCGACAGGGGCTCCTACGAGCAGTACTTC. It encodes CASSPDRGSYEQYF.